This T cell receptor (beta chain) stems from a study of blood T cell repertoires in COVID-19. About the study: Samples representing acute and convalescent COVID-19 were sourced from the United States, Italy and Spain.

Produced via immunoSEQ multiplex PCR; TCRdb's table is partial and in-frame only. The data hold tens of thousands of clones, with approximately 83% observed a single time. There are 13 residues in the CDR3. The germline V gene encodes CDR1 SQVTM and CDR2 ANQGSEA. V lost 3 bases, J lost 6 bases, and 2 bases stayed unmatched. The receptor comes from a woman in her fifties or sixties with acute or convalescent COVID-19. Sequenced sample: peripheral blood. This rearrangement joins TRBV29-1 to TRBJ1-1; TRBD1 agrees at 12 bases. CDR3 region: CSVDGTGGSEAFF. CDR3 nucleotide sequence: TGCAGCGTTGATGGGACAGGGGGCTCTGAAGCTTTCTTT.